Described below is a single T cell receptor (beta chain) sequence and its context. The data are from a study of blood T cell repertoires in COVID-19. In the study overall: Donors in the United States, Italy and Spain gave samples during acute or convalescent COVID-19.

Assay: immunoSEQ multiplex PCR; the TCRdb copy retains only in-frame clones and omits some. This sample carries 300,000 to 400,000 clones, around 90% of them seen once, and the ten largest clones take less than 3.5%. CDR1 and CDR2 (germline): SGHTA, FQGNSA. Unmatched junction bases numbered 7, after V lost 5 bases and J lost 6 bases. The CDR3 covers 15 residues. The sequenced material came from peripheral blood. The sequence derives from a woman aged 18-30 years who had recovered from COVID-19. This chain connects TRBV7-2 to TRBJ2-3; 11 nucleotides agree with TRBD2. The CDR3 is CASSPTSGRWDTQYF. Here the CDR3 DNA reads TGTGCCAGCAGCCCTACTAGCGGGAGATGGGATACGCAGTATTTT.